The 2 T cell receptor beta chains below were found in one sample sequenced in a study of blood T cell repertoires in COVID-19. Produced via immunoSEQ multiplex PCR; TCRdb's table is partial and in-frame only. The table shows roughly 330,000 clones, with about 89% occurring only once. Source material: PBMCs or T cells enriched from blood (not recorded which). The receptors come from a woman under 40 who had recovered from COVID-19.

V is TRBV3-1 (or the pseudogene TRBV3-2) and J is TRBJ2-7; 8 bases line up with TRBD1. The V segment lost 1 base and the J segment 7 bases; nucleotides outside the gene matches: 12. The CDR3 extends over 16 amino acids. The V gene's germline CDR1 is LGHDT and CDR2 YNNKEL (reference sequence). The CDR3 sequence: CASSQVKPAGGREQYF. CDR3 coding DNA: TGTGCCAGCAGCCAAGTAAAACCCGCAGGGGGCAGGGAGCAGTACTTC.

This chain uses TRBV4-1 with TRBJ1-1; TRBD1 matches 9 bases. With 0 bases clipped from V and 5 bases from J, the junction kept 4 bases outside the gene matches. Germline CDR1 and CDR2: MGHRA and YSYEKL. The CDR3 sequence is 15 residues long. CDR3 bases: TGCGCCAGCAGCCAAGAGCACAGGGGGCCGACTGAAGCTTTCTTT. This translates into CASSQEHRGPTEAFF.